This TCR beta chain was recorded in a study of blood T cell repertoires in COVID-19. Seattle researchers signed up patients amid active infection and tracked them longitudinally. The repertoire was sequenced with immunoSEQ multiplex PCR; TCRdb's copy has only in-frame clones and lacks some. Here the sample spans about 440,000 clones, about 91% being singletons. Germline lookup yields CDR1 SNHLY and CDR2 FYNNEI. The CDR3 sequence is 14 residues long. Trimming removed 0 bases at V and 6 bases at J, with 11 bases between. The chain combines TRBV2 with TRBJ1-2; D might be TRBD1 (6 bases). This clonotype originated in a woman aged 45-65 years with COVID-19, enrolled during active disease. The source material was peripheral blood. This chain's CDR3 is CASSEARTVHGYTF. In DNA form, the CDR3 reads TGTGCCAGCAGTGAAGCGAGGACAGTTCATGGCTACACCTTC.